This passage covers 17 T cell receptor beta chains from one sample sequenced in a study of blood T cell repertoires in COVID-19. The assay was immunoSEQ multiplex PCR, and TCRdb's table has in-frame clones only and misses some. This table holds around 200,000 clones, about 84% found once. The sample taken for sequencing was PBMCs or T cells enriched from blood (not recorded which). The receptors here all came from a man between 35 and 55 years old with acute COVID-19.

This clone has more than one count but fewer than ten. V usage is TRBV3-1 (or the pseudogene TRBV3-2) and J usage is TRBJ2-4; the D gene is possibly TRBD2 (6 bases). CDR3 length: 17 residues. The germline CDR1 and CDR2 sequences are LGHDT and YNNKEL (reference sequence). With 4 bases removed from V and 0 bases from J, the gap between germline ends came to 16 bases. The CDR3 bases are TGTGCCAGCAGCCCGGAGGGGCCCCAGTCAGCCAAAAACATTCAGTACTTC. Translation gives CASSPEGPQSAKNIQYF.

This chain joins TRBV18 and TRBJ2-5; 7 bases align to TRBD1. J lost 1 base, V lost 5 bases, and 10 bases had no gene match. The CDR3 consists of 16 residues. Germline V gene sequence: CDR1 KGHSH, CDR2 LQKENI. CDR3 DNA sequence: TGTGCCAGCTCAAGGCGACAGGGCTTCGGCCAAGAGACCCAGTACTTC. Translating it yields CASSRRQGFGQETQYF.

This chain links TRBV10-3 with TRBJ1-3; D is unresolved. Germline V lookup: CDR1 ENHRY, CDR2 SYGVKD. Trimming shortened V by 5 bases and J by 0 bases, and 17 bases separated the two germline ends. This CDR3 comprises 17 residues. The CDR3 here is CAISYQAGLSSGNTIYF. The CDR3 DNA is TGTGCCATCAGTTATCAGGCGGGGTTGAGCTCTGGAAACACCATATATTTT.

The chain combines TRBV7-9 with TRBJ1-4, with D unclear. The V and J ends lost 1 base and 7 bases respectively, with 13 bases between them. The germline gives CDR1 SEHNR, CDR2 FQNEAQ (reference sequence). This CDR3 comprises 15 residues. As DNA, the CDR3 is TGTGCCAGCAGCTTAGGGAACGGAGGCACTGAAAAACTGTTTTTT. Translating it yields CASSLGNGGTEKLFF. The full variable domain, its missing parts supplied by reference TRBV7-9 and TRBJ1-4, is DTGVSQNPRHKITKRGQNVTFRCDPISEHNRLYWYRQTLGQGPEFLTYFQNEAQLEKSRLLSDRFSAERPKGSFSTLEIQRTEQGDSAMYLCASSLGNGGTEKLFFGSGTQLSVL.

V and J are TRBV6-5 and TRBJ1-3, with TRBD1 matching over 9 bases. Per the germline V gene, CDR1 is MNHEY and CDR2 is SVGAGI. The CDR3 is 14 residues long. The J segment lost 4 bases and the V segment lost 9 bases, leaving 7 bases of the junction unmatched. In nucleotides, the CDR3 is TGTGCCAGTGCCGGGACAGGGTCCGGAAACACCATATATTTT. Translation gives CASAGTGSGNTIYF.

This sequence joins TRBV5-1 and TRBJ1-2, with 8 bases lining up with TRBD1. The ends lost 7 bases at V and 0 bases at J; junction bases unmatched: 8. Germline CDR1 SGHRS, CDR2 YFSETQ. The CDR3 consists of 15 residues. CDR3 nucleotide sequence: TGCGCCAGCGGAATCAGGACAGGGACTAACTATGGCTACACCTTC. Protein: CASGIRTGTNYGYTF. Looking up the rest from reference TRBV5-1 and TRBJ1-2 gives the full variable domain: KAGVTQTPRYLIKTRGQQVTLSCSPISGHRSVSWYQQTPGQGLQFLFEYFSETQRNKGNFPGRFSGRQFSNSRSEMNVSTLELGDSALYLCASGIRTGTNYGYTFGSGTRLTVV.

This rearrangement joins TRBV15 to TRBJ2-5; 11 bases match TRBD2. The V segment lost 1 base and the J segment 5 bases; nucleotides outside the gene matches: 6. The germline V gene encodes CDR1 LNHNV and CDR2 YYDKDF (reference sequence). The CDR3 extends over 16 amino acids. This CDR3 reads CATSRAVASGRETQYF. CDR3 DNA: TGTGCCACCAGCAGAGCCGTGGCTAGCGGGAGGGAGACCCAGTACTTC. Looking up the rest from reference TRBV15 and TRBJ2-5 gives the full variable domain: DAMVIQNPRYQVTQFGKPVTLSCSQTLNHNVMYWYQQKSSQAPKLLFHYYDKDFNNEADTPDNFQSRRPNTSFCFLDIRSPGLGDTAMYLCATSRAVASGRETQYFGPGTRLLVL.

This chain connects TRBV28 to TRBJ2-1; perhaps TRBD2 as D (5 bases). The CDR3 totals 15 residues. Germline V gives CDR1 MDHEN, CDR2 SYDVKM. Trimming removed 3 bases from V and 0 bases from J, with 9 bases in between. The CDR3, as DNA: TGTGCCAGCAGTTTCCCACTAGTCTCCTACAATGAGCAGTTCTTC. Translation: CASSFPLVSYNEQFF.

The chain combines TRBV7-8 with TRBJ2-3, with 7 nucleotides matching TRBD2. Germline CDR1 and CDR2: SGHVS and FQNEAQ. This CDR3 region has 15 residues. Trimming took 1 base from V and 4 from J; bases not matched to a gene: 5. This CDR3 reads CASSLERGRADTQYF. The CDR3 DNA sequence: TGTGCCAGCAGCTTAGAACGGGGGAGGGCAGATACGCAGTATTTT.

The chain is built from TRBV6-5 and TRBJ2-3, with 7 bases fitting TRBD2. Germline V gives CDR1 MNHEY, CDR2 SVGAGI. This CDR3 spans 13 amino acids. J was trimmed by 4 bases and V by 7 bases; bases with no gene match: 5. CDR3 nucleotide sequence: TGTGCCAGCACCCCCGCGGGGGCAGATACGCAGTATTTT. Translated, it gives CASTPAGADTQYF.

The CDR3 DNA sequence: TGTGCCAGCAGCGCCTCGCAACTAGCGGGAGGGGTAGAGACCCAGTACTTC. Translated: CASSASQLAGGVETQYF. The chain combines TRBV7-2 with TRBJ2-5, with 13 positions matching TRBD2. Unmatched junction bases numbered 10, after V lost 5 bases and J lost 4 bases. CDR3 length equals 17 residues. CDR1 and CDR2 from the germline V gene are SGHTA and FQGNSA.

The chain couples TRBV18 to TRBJ1-1, with D possibly TRBD1 on 5 matching bases. V gave up 5 bases and J gave up 2 bases, with 12 bases separating them. Germline V gives CDR1 KGHSH, CDR2 LQKENI. The length of the CDR3 is 14 residues. CDR3 in DNA: TGTGCCAGCTCATCGGGGGGAATCAACACTGAAGCTTTCTTT. Translation gives CASSSGGINTEAFF.

This clone appeared a single time. J is TRBJ2-1 and V is TRBV7-6; no definite D call. CDR3 length: 13 amino acids. V was trimmed by 8 bases and J by 2 bases, leaving 10 bases between them. CDR1 is SGHVS and CDR2 is FNYEAQ in the germline V gene. The CDR3 is CASSSVAYNEQFF. In nucleotides, the CDR3 is TGTGCCAGCTCGTCAGTTGCCTACAATGAGCAGTTCTTC.

This chain connects TRBV30 to TRBJ1-2; tentatively, D is TRBD1 (6 bases). The germline V and J ends were trimmed by 5 bases and 8 bases, with 15 bases remaining between them. The CDR3 consists of 12 residues. The germline V gene has CDR1 GTSNPN and CDR2 SVGIG (reference sequence). The CDR3 DNA sequence: TGTGCCTGGTTAGGTCCAGGGGAGGGCTACACCTTC. It specifies CAWLGPGEGYTF.

The V gene is TRBV4-1, the J gene TRBJ2-1; 9 bases line up with TRBD2. The CDR3 has 18 amino acids. Germline V gene data show CDR1 as MGHRA and CDR2 as YSYEKL. The ends lost 3 bases at V and 0 bases at J; junction bases unmatched: 9. The CDR3 coding sequence is TGCGCCAGCAGCCATCCAGCGGGAGGCTCAAGCTCCTACAATGAGCAGTTCTTC. This sequence encodes CASSHPAGGSSSYNEQFF.

The chain recombines TRBV7-2 with TRBJ1-2; D gene uncertain. This CDR3 comprises 12 residues. Germline assignment: CDR1 SGHTA and CDR2 FQGNSA. V gave up 3 bases and J gave up 8 bases, with 10 bases separating them. The CDR3 bases are TGTGCCAGCAGCTTCCCAGTTCGCGGCTACACCTTC. It codes for CASSFPVRGYTF.

The V call is TRBV24-1, the J call TRBJ2-2; the match to TRBD2 covers 10 bases. V gave up 2 bases and J gave up 0 bases; unmatched junction bases: 8. The CDR3 is made up of 19 amino acids. Germline CDR1 is KGHDR and CDR2 is SFDVKD. This chain's CDR3 is CATSDWELAGRPNTGELFF. The CDR3 region has the DNA TGTGCCACCAGTGATTGGGAACTAGCGGGAAGACCGAACACCGGGGAGCTGTTTTTT.